The 27 T cell receptor beta chains below come from one sample, sequenced in a study of blood T cell repertoires in COVID-19. TCRdb's table, derived via immunoSEQ multiplex PCR, lists solely in-frame clones and lacks some. Found here are some 320,000 clones, roughly 89% of them singletons; the top ten hold around 10%. Sequencing was carried out using peripheral blood. The receptors shown here come from a woman under 40 with COVID-19, enrolled during active disease.

V is TRBV5-4 and J is TRBJ2-7; D is unresolved. The CDR3 length is 13 residues. V gave up 0 bases and J gave up 7 bases, with 11 bases separating them. Germline CDR1 and CDR2: SGHNT and YYREEE (reference sequence). The CDR3 here is CASSLDGGLEQYF. The DNA of the CDR3 is TGTGCCAGCAGCTTGGACGGTGGTTTGGAGCAGTACTTC.

V is TRBV2 and J is TRBJ1-2, with D possibly being TRBD1 (5 bases). V lost 3 bases and J lost 3, with 8 bases in between. The CDR3 has 13 amino acids. The germline V gene has CDR1 SNHLY and CDR2 FYNNEI. The CDR3 is CASSDVGHYGYTF. The CDR3 DNA reads as TGTGCCAGCAGTGATGTGGGGCACTATGGCTACACCTTC.

V is TRBV5-4 and J is TRBJ1-1, with D perhaps matching TRBD1 (6 bases). CDR1 is SGHNT, CDR2 YYREEE, per germline (reference sequence). V lost 2 bases and J 1 base, leaving 15 bases between the germline ends. The CDR3 has 16 amino acids. CDR3 loop: CASSFAAGEANTEAFF. As DNA, the CDR3 is TGTGCCAGCAGCTTCGCTGCAGGGGAAGCGAACACTGAAGCTTTCTTT.

This chain joins TRBV5-4 and TRBJ1-2, with 9 bases aligning to TRBD1. This CDR3 spans 13 amino acids. After removal of 4 bases from V and 4 bases from J, the junction contained 2 bases not matched to a gene. Germline CDR1 SGHNT, CDR2 YYREEE (reference sequence). CDR3 amino acids: CASSQDRGYGYTF. CDR3 bases: TGTGCCAGCAGCCAGGACAGGGGCTATGGCTACACCTTC.

This chain links TRBV5-8 with TRBJ1-5; 7 nucleotides align to TRBD1. Trimming at V came to 5 bases and at J to 6 bases, leaving 5 bases not matched to a gene. The germline gives CDR1 SGHTS, CDR2 YDEGEE. The CDR3 is 13 amino acids. DNA of the CDR3: TGTGCCAGCAGGACGACAGGGAGTCAGCCCCAGCATTTT. It codes for CASRTTGSQPQHF. Full variable domain (remainder filled in from reference TRBV5-8 and TRBJ1-5): EAGVTQSPTHLIKTRGQQATLRCSPISGHTSVYWYQQALGLGLQFLLWYDEGEERNRGNFPPRFSGRQFPNYSSELNVNALELEDSALYLCASRTTGSQPQHFGDGTRLSIL.

The genes are TRBV27 and TRBJ1-2, with TRBD1 identical over 7 bases. CDR1 is MNHEY, CDR2 SMNVEV, per germline (reference sequence). With 6 bases clipped from V and 7 bases from J, the junction kept 5 bases outside the gene matches. CDR3 length: 12 residues. The CDR3 DNA reads TGTGCCAGCAGCCTGACAGGGCTTGGCTACACCTTC. Translating gives CASSLTGLGYTF.

V and J are TRBV28 and TRBJ2-5; TRBD1 aligns across 9 bases. This CDR3 region has 16 residues. Trimming cost V 6 bases and J 6 bases; bases outside gene matches: 14. Germline values: CDR1 MDHEN, CDR2 SYDVKM. In DNA, the CDR3 is TGTGCCAGCAGGGGGTGGGGACAGGGTGTTTCACAGACCCAGTACTTC. Protein product: CASRGWGQGVSQTQYF.

The chain employs TRBV9 and TRBJ2-3; 7 bases agree with TRBD2. The germline V gene has CDR1 SGDLS and CDR2 YYNGEE. V gave up 3 bases and J gave up 5 bases; unmatched junction bases: 6. The CDR3 runs to 14 residues. The CDR3 reads CASSATSGGDTQYF. CDR3 coding DNA: TGTGCCAGCAGCGCGACCTCGGGGGGAGATACGCAGTATTTT. Variable domain in full (rest from reference TRBV9 and TRBJ2-3): DSGVTQTPKHLITATGQRVTLRCSPRSGDLSVYWYQQSLDQGLQFLIQYYNGEERAKGNILERFSAQQFPDLHSELNLSSLELGDSALYFCASSATSGGDTQYFGPGTRLTVL.

CDR3 amino acids: CASSLLVGFEVIEQFF. The CDR3 DNA reads as TGTGCCAGCAGTTTATTGGTTGGGTTCGAGGTTATTGAGCAGTTCTTC. The V gene is TRBV28, the J gene TRBJ2-1; D not resolved. Trimming stripped 1 base from V and 9 bases from J, with 19 bases between. Germline V gene lookup returns CDR1 MDHEN and CDR2 SYDVKM. The CDR3 extends over 16 amino acids.

J is TRBJ2-5 and V is TRBV3-1 (or the pseudogene TRBV3-2), with D possibly matching TRBD2 (5 bases). The V and J ends lost 4 bases and 3 bases respectively, with 15 bases between them. Germline CDR1 reads LGHDT; CDR2 reads YNNKEL (reference sequence). The CDR3 spans 15 residues. The CDR3 region is CASSLPLSGKETQYF. In DNA form, the CDR3 reads TGTGCCAGCAGCCTCCCCCTAAGCGGTAAAGAGACCCAGTACTTC.

The rearrangement joins TRBV18 to TRBJ2-1, with 10 bases matching TRBD2. This CDR3 has 17 amino acids. The J segment lost 7 bases and the V segment lost 0 bases, leaving 9 bases of the junction unmatched. CDR1 KGHSH and CDR2 LQKENI come from the germline V gene. As DNA, the CDR3 is TGTGCCAGCTCACCACCGTCCCTAGCGGGGGTAAAGAATGAGCAGTTCTTC. Translated: CASSPPSLAGVKNEQFF.

The chain employs TRBV11-2 and TRBJ2-5; no reliable D call. Germline V gene data show CDR1 as SGHAT and CDR2 as FQNNGV. This CDR3 is 12 amino acids long. The ends were cut back, 5 bases at V and 5 bases at J, with 9 bases in the middle. CDR3 sequence (DNA): TGTGCCAGCAGCCTCCTGGAGGAGACCCAGTACTTC. It yields the protein CASSLLEETQYF.

The chain links TRBV5-1 to TRBJ2-1; D might be TRBD1 (6 bases). Per the germline V gene, CDR1 is SGHRS and CDR2 is YFSETQ. The CDR3 consists of 15 residues. Trimming took 0 bases from V and 9 from J, leaving 16 bases between them. The CDR3 reads CASSLDGDRSGEQFF. The CDR3 DNA is TGCGCCAGCAGCTTGGATGGTGACAGGAGTGGTGAGCAGTTCTTC.

This chain joins TRBV5-6 and TRBJ1-1, with D possibly TRBD1 on 6 matching bases. This CDR3 spans 13 amino acids. The germline CDR1 and CDR2 sequences are SGHDT and YYEEEE. The V and J ends lost 5 bases and 1 base respectively, with 9 bases between them. CDR3: CASRNRENTEAFF. CDR3 DNA: TGTGCCAGCAGGAACAGGGAGAACACTGAAGCTTTCTTT.

The rearrangement uses TRBV6-5 and TRBJ1-1; D is uncertain. CDR1 and CDR2 from the germline V gene are MNHEY and SVGAGI. The V end was cut by 0 bases, the J end by 5 bases, with 10 bases between. This CDR3 is 14 amino acids long. Written as DNA, the CDR3 is TGTGCCAGCAGTTACTCGACGGGGATGACTGAAGCTTTCTTT. Its protein product is CASSYSTGMTEAFF.

Concerning this clone itself: This sequence may be a read error, since a much larger clone differs from it by one base. Within the sample, other DNA sequences also encode this same CDR3. V is TRBV5-4 and J is TRBJ1-4; 7 bases align to TRBD1. The ends lost 4 bases at V and 4 bases at J; junction bases unmatched: 4. This CDR3 comprises 14 residues. CDR1 is SGHNT and CDR2 is YYREEE in the germline V gene (reference sequence). Here the CDR3 DNA reads TGTGCCAGCAGCCCGGGACAGAATAATGAAAAACTGTTTTTT. The encoded protein is CASSPGQNNEKLFF.

The chain employs TRBV15 and TRBJ2-3, with D possibly matching TRBD2 (6 bases). With 3 bases removed from V and 5 bases from J, the gap between germline ends came to 18 bases. The CDR3 contains 16 residues. Germline CDR1 reads LNHNV; CDR2 reads YYDKDF (reference sequence). The CDR3 sequence: CATSRGGGADRDTQYF. The CDR3 DNA is TGTGCCACCAGCAGGGGGGGTGGAGCGGATCGAGATACGCAGTATTTT.

This chain links TRBV10-2 with TRBJ2-7, with 9 bases lining up with TRBD1. CDR1 and CDR2 (germline): WSHSY, SAAADI. V dropped 5 bases and J dropped 0; count of bases not matched to a gene: 5. The CDR3 is 15 amino acids. The CDR3 loop reads CASSQPGQGSYEQYF. The CDR3 bases are TGCGCCAGCAGTCAACCGGGACAGGGCTCCTACGAGCAGTACTTC.

The rearrangement uses TRBV5-4 and TRBJ1-2, with 8 bases that match TRBD1. In germline, CDR1 is SGHNT, CDR2 YYREEE (reference sequence). V lost 1 base to trimming and J lost 2 bases; unmatched junction nucleotides: 4. The CDR3 runs to 15 residues. This CDR3 is CASSLPGTGNYGYTF. The CDR3 DNA sequence: TGTGCCAGCAGCTTGCCAGGGACAGGCAACTATGGCTACACCTTC.

The gene calls are TRBV5-8 and TRBJ1-5, with D possibly TRBD1 on 5 matching bases. Germline V gene sequence: CDR1 SGHTS, CDR2 YDEGEE. This CDR3 has 14 amino acids. V was trimmed by 3 bases and J by 2 bases, leaving 9 bases between them. The CDR3 spells CASSWGIGNQPQHF. Written as DNA, the CDR3 is TGTGCCAGCAGCTGGGGCATCGGCAATCAGCCCCAGCATTTT. The full variable domain, rest sourced from reference TRBV5-8 and TRBJ1-5, is EAGVTQSPTHLIKTRGQQATLRCSPISGHTSVYWYQQALGLGLQFLLWYDEGEERNRGNFPPRFSGRQFPNYSSELNVNALELEDSALYLCASSWGIGNQPQHFGDGTRLSIL.

CDR3 DNA: TGTGCCAGTCTGGACAGGTCTAACTATGGCTACACCTTC. It specifies CASLDRSNYGYTF. V and J are TRBV11-2 and TRBJ1-2, with TRBD1 matching over 7 bases. Germline loops: CDR1 SGHAT, CDR2 FQNNGV. After removal of 9 bases from V and 0 bases from J, the junction contained 4 bases not matched to a gene. This CDR3 spans 13 amino acids. Full variable domain (missing parts from reference TRBV11-2 and TRBJ1-2): EAGVAQSPRYKIIEKRQSVAFWCNPISGHATLYWYQQILGQGPKLLIQFQNNGVVDDSQLPKDRFSAERLKGVDSTLKIQPAKLEDSAVYLCASLDRSNYGYTFGSGTRLTVV.

This chain connects TRBV10-3 to TRBJ1-5; possible D gene TRBD1, 6 bases. The germline V gene encodes CDR1 ENHRY and CDR2 SYGVKD. V was trimmed by 7 bases and J by 7 bases, leaving 14 bases between them. The CDR3 runs to 13 residues. CDR3 residues: CAINQGPAQPQHF. CDR3 in DNA: TGTGCCATCAATCAGGGGCCAGCCCAGCCCCAGCATTTT.

CDR3 sequence (DNA): TGTGCCAGCAGCGGTTCCGGGACACCTACCCCGGTTTGGGACACTGAAGCTTTCTTT. As protein: CASSGSGTPTPVWDTEAFF. This chain joins TRBV9 and TRBJ1-1; a weak D match, TRBD1 (6 bases). The CDR3 sequence is 19 residues long. Germline assignment: CDR1 SGDLS and CDR2 YYNGEE. V gave up 3 bases and J gave up 3 bases, with 27 bases separating them.

The chain uses TRBV6-5 and TRBJ1-6, with D hard to call. There are 15 residues in the CDR3. Germline V gene data show CDR1 as MNHEY and CDR2 as SVGAGI. V lost 0 bases and J lost 7, with 10 bases in between. CDR3 sequence (DNA): TGTGCCAGCAGTTACTCAAGGACTGCGAATTCACCCCTCCACTTT. This codes for CASSYSRTANSPLHF.

The genes are TRBV28 and TRBJ2-5, with 10 bases matching TRBD2. The trim removed 6 bases at V and 5 bases at J, leaving 6 bases unmatched. In germline, CDR1 is MDHEN, CDR2 SYDVKM. This CDR3 comprises 14 residues. The CDR3, as DNA: TGTGCCAGCAGGTCCTCTAGCGGGGGTGAGACCCAGTACTTC. Translated, it gives CASRSSSGGETQYF.

This clone was observed at least ten times. The chain employs TRBV10-2 and TRBJ2-1, with D possibly matching TRBD2 (6 bases). V lost 6 bases, J lost 8 bases, and 17 bases lay in between. The germline V gene encodes CDR1 WSHSY and CDR2 SAAADI. The CDR3 consists of 14 residues. CDR3 DNA sequence: TGCGCCAGCAGGGGCCCCCAATCTAGCGATGAGCAGTTCTTC. It translates to CASRGPQSSDEQFF.

This clone came up many times. Other DNA sequences from this sample encode an identical CDR3 as well. This chain connects TRBV5-1 to TRBJ1-1; no clear D gene. The length of the CDR3 is 11 residues. Trimming shortened V by 0 bases and J by 7 bases, and 4 bases separated the two germline ends. CDR1 and CDR2 from the germline V gene are SGHRS and YFSETQ. CDR3 DNA: TGCGCCAGCAGCTTGGGGAGTGAAGCTTTCTTT. This sequence encodes CASSLGSEAFF.